These 29 T cell receptor beta chains share one sample of origin, sequenced in a study of neoadjuvant anti-PD-1 for oral cavity cancer. Profiling relied on immunoSEQ multiplex PCR, and the TCRdb table lists in-frame clones only, not all of them. The sample lists 72,000 or so clones; 65% to 85% were seen once. The source was PBMCs, collected before nivolumab (anti-PD-1) treatment. These receptors originate from a person between 40 and 80 years old with oral cavity squamous cell carcinoma.

The chain employs TRBV18 and TRBJ1-2, with 11 bases lining up with TRBD1. Germline CDR1 reads KGHSH; CDR2 reads LQKENI. This CDR3 has 17 residues. The V segment lost 4 bases and the J segment 4 bases; nucleotides outside the gene matches: 11. This CDR3 reads CASSRTNPGQGVYGYTF. CDR3 nucleotides: TGTGCCAGCTCACGAACAAACCCGGGACAGGGGGTCTATGGCTACACCTTC.

This chain joins TRBV5-1 and TRBJ2-3; D not resolved. CDR1 is SGHRS and CDR2 is YFSETQ in the germline V gene. This CDR3 is built from 15 residues. With 4 bases removed from V and 0 bases from J, the gap between germline ends came to 12 bases. CDR3 in DNA: TGCGCCAGCAGCGACCGGACCTTTAGCACAGATACGCAGTATTTT. Encoded protein: CASSDRTFSTDTQYF.

The CDR3 sequence is CASSDGGVGRVGELFF. The DNA for the CDR3 is TGTGCCAGCAGCGATGGAGGGGTAGGAAGGGTCGGGGAGCTGTTTTTT. This chain links TRBV9 with TRBJ2-2; D possibly corresponds to TRBD2 (6 bases). This CDR3 is built from 16 residues. V lost 3 bases and J lost 7, with 19 bases in between. Germline-derived CDR1 and CDR2 are SGDLS and YYNGEE.

This chain links TRBV5-5 with TRBJ1-1; D remains ambiguous. The length of the CDR3 is 13 residues. Trimming left V 0 bases short and J 0 bases short, with 3 bases between. Per germline, CDR1 SGHKS and CDR2 YYEKEE (reference sequence). The CDR3 sequence: CASSLGLNTEAFF. CDR3 in DNA: TGTGCCAGCAGCTTGGGTCTGAACACTGAAGCTTTCTTT.

The rearrangement links TRBV6-1 to TRBJ1-3; D uncertain. Germline lookup yields CDR1 MNHNS and CDR2 SASEGT. The CDR3 totals 15 residues. V was trimmed by 1 base and J by 2 bases, leaving 9 bases between them. The CDR3 here is CASSEGLHPGNTIYF. The CDR3 DNA reads TGTGCCAGCAGTGAAGGTCTCCATCCTGGAAACACCATATATTTT.

The V gene is TRBV5-1, the J gene TRBJ2-5; D perhaps matches TRBD1 (6 bases). Trimming shortened V by 1 base and J by 4 bases, and 14 bases separated the two germline ends. The CDR3 covers 15 residues. Germline CDR1 and CDR2: SGHRS and YFSETQ. The CDR3 nucleotides read TGCGCCAGCAGCTTGATCCCAGGGGCGGGAGAGACCCAGTACTTC. This translates into CASSLIPGAGETQYF. The full variable domain, with the rest looked up from reference TRBV5-1 and TRBJ2-5, is KAGVTQTPRYLIKTRGQQVTLSCSPISGHRSVSWYQQTPGQGLQFLFEYFSETQRNKGNFPGRFSGRQFSNSRSEMNVSTLELGDSALYLCASSLIPGAGETQYFGPGTRLLVL.

This rearrangement joins TRBV9 to TRBJ2-1; the match to TRBD2 covers 7 bases. V was clipped by 4 bases and J by 3 bases; unmatched bases: 7. This CDR3 region has 15 residues. Germline V gene data show CDR1 as SGDLS and CDR2 as YYNGEE. Here the CDR3 reads CASSSRGGGYNEQFF. The CDR3 DNA reads as TGTGCCAGCAGCTCCCGAGGCGGGGGCTACAATGAGCAGTTCTTC.

This CDR3 is CASSLGGRVTEAFF. The DNA of the CDR3 is TGTGCCAGCAGCTTAGGGGGGCGGGTCACTGAAGCTTTCTTT. The V gene is TRBV11-3, the J gene TRBJ1-1, with D possibly matching TRBD1 (6 bases). V was shortened by 1 base and J by 4 bases, with 10 bases between the two germline ends. Germline CDR1 reads SGHNT; CDR2 reads YENEEA. This CDR3 spans 14 amino acids. Based on the CDR3 plus reference TRBV11-3 and TRBJ1-1, the full variable domain is EAGVVQSPRYKIIEKKQPVAFWCNPISGHNTLYWYLQNLGQGPELLIRYENEEAVDDSQLPKDRFSAERLKGVDSTLKIQPAELGDSAVYLCASSLGGRVTEAFFGQGTRLTVV.

The V gene is TRBV2, the J gene TRBJ2-3; D is undetermined. Germline V CDR1 and CDR2: SNHLY, FYNNEI. The CDR3 extends over 14 amino acids. Trimming cost V 9 bases and J 0 bases, with 13 bases left between them. The CDR3 DNA follows: TGTGCCAGTGCGGACGGAAGAAGCACAGATACGCAGTATTTT. Protein: CASADGRSTDTQYF.

V usage is TRBV7-2 and J usage is TRBJ1-1; 8 bases map to TRBD1. This CDR3 contains 15 residues. Germline V CDR1 and CDR2: SGHTA, FQGNSA. The ends lost 5 bases at V and 1 base at J; junction bases unmatched: 6. CDR3 sequence (DNA): TGTGCCAGCAGCCTACAGGGGGTATCGAACACTGAAGCTTTCTTT. Translated, it gives CASSLQGVSNTEAFF.

The V call is TRBV19, the J call TRBJ2-7; 8 positions match TRBD1. Unmatched junction bases numbered 4, after V lost 2 bases and J lost 1 base. The CDR3 runs 15 residues. The V gene's germline CDR1 is LNHDA and CDR2 SQIVND (reference sequence). The CDR3 coding sequence is TGTGCCAGTAGTATAATGGGACAGGTGTCCTACGAGCAGTACTTC. Its protein product is CASSIMGQVSYEQYF.

The chain uses TRBV6-4 and TRBJ1-5, with D possibly TRBD1 on 5 matching bases. Germline V gene data show CDR1 as MRHNA and CDR2 as SNTAGT. The CDR3 consists of 13 residues. The V gene lost 6 bases and the J gene lost 6 bases, with 12 bases spanning the gap. The CDR3 here is CASSPGGSQPQHF. The CDR3 DNA is TGTGCCAGCAGCCCCGGGGGGTCTCAGCCCCAGCATTTT.

The chain recombines TRBV10-3 with TRBJ1-2; 8 bases fit TRBD1. The CDR3 length is 14 residues. With V trimmed by 3 bases and J by 3 bases, 3 bases remained unmatched. The germline gives CDR1 ENHRY, CDR2 SYGVKD. The CDR3 bases are TGTGCCATCAGTGAAACGACAGGGGACTATGGCTACACCTTC. Protein: CAISETTGDYGYTF.

This clone was counted only a few times. The rearrangement joins TRBV6-1 to TRBJ1-6; D call uncertain. In germline, CDR1 is MNHNS, CDR2 SASEGT. V lost 6 bases to trimming and J lost 8 bases, with 14 bases between them. The CDR3 spans 14 residues. CDR3 DNA sequence: TGTGCCAGCAGAGCGACGGTCCGGGATTCACCCCTCCACTTT. Residues: CASRATVRDSPLHF.

This clone appeared many times. The gene calls are TRBV30 and TRBJ2-6, with no clear D. Germline assignment: CDR1 GTSNPN and CDR2 SVGIG (reference sequence). The CDR3 covers 15 residues. V was shortened by 0 bases and J by 0 bases, with 6 bases between the two germline ends. The CDR3 coding sequence is TGTGCCTGGAGTGTAGCCCTCTCTGGGGCCAACGTCCTGACTTTC. Protein: CAWSVALSGANVLTF.

The chain joins TRBV10-3 to TRBJ2-7; D possibly corresponds to TRBD1 (6 bases). Looked up from germline, CDR1 is ENHRY and CDR2 is SYGVKD. Trimming took off 4 bases at V and 3 bases at J, with 16 bases between the two ends. The CDR3 is made up of 15 amino acids. CDR3 DNA sequence: TGTGCCATCAGTGGAGGCCCTGGACAGTACTACGAGCAGTACTTC. Its protein product is CAISGGPGQYYEQYF.

DNA for the CDR3: TGTGCCAGCAGCCTGGACAGCCTAACTAATGAAAAACTGTTTTTT. It encodes CASSLDSLTNEKLFF. The genes are TRBV11-2 and TRBJ1-4; D is perhaps TRBD1 (6 bases). V was trimmed by 5 bases and J by 1 base, leaving 11 bases between them. CDR3 length: 15 residues. In germline, CDR1 is SGHAT, CDR2 FQNNGV.

The V and J genes are TRBV4-1 and TRBJ2-3, with D possibly TRBD2 on 6 matching bases. There are 16 residues in the CDR3. Germline CDR1 reads MGHRA; CDR2 reads YSYEKL. Trimming pared 0 bases from V and 3 bases from J, leaving 13 bases between. The CDR3 DNA is TGCGCCAGCAGCCAAGAGGAGACTAGAAATACAGATACGCAGTATTTT. Translating gives CASSQEETRNTDTQYF.

V and J are TRBV6-5 and TRBJ1-2, with TRBD1 identical over 7 bases. J lost 8 bases, V lost 6 bases, and 9 bases had no gene match. The CDR3 is 13 amino acids. Germline CDR1 MNHEY, CDR2 SVGAGI. The CDR3 region is CASSQTGNFGYTF. Here the CDR3 DNA reads TGTGCCAGCAGCCAGACAGGGAACTTCGGCTACACCTTC.

The V gene is TRBV7-6, the J gene TRBJ1-5; no reliable D call. This CDR3 comprises 14 residues. The V end was cut by 1 base, the J end by 7 bases, with 11 bases between. CDR1 SGHVS and CDR2 FNYEAQ come from the germline V gene. CDR3 in amino acids: CASSLVGQGQPQHF. The CDR3 region has the DNA TGTGCCAGCAGCTTAGTTGGTCAAGGACAGCCCCAGCATTTT.

The rearrangement links TRBV5-1 to TRBJ2-6; TRBD1 is a possible D gene (6 bases). Germline lookup yields CDR1 SGHRS and CDR2 YFSETQ. Between the trimmed V and J ends, which lost 4 bases and 0 bases, there was a span of 20 bases. This CDR3 comprises 19 residues. Here the CDR3 reads CASSSKTGILSSGANVLTF. The CDR3 nucleotides read TGCGCCAGCAGCAGCAAGACAGGAATACTTTCCTCTGGGGCCAACGTCCTGACTTTC.

V gene TRBV7-9 combines with J gene TRBJ1-2, with D possibly being TRBD1 (6 bases). CDR1 is SEHNR and CDR2 is FQNEAQ in the germline V gene (reference sequence). Trimming took 8 bases from V and 1 from J, leaving 11 bases between them. CDR3 length: 13 residues. CDR3 residues: CASRGANNYGYTF. Written as DNA, the CDR3 is TGTGCCAGCCGGGGGGCGAATAACTATGGCTACACCTTC. Full variable domain (rest looked up from reference TRBV7-9 and TRBJ1-2): DTGVSQNPRHKITKRGQNVTFRCDPISEHNRLYWYRQTLGQGPEFLTYFQNEAQLEKSRLLSDRFSAERPKGSFSTLEIQRTEQGDSAMYLCASRGANNYGYTFGSGTRLTVV.

The chain employs TRBV27 and TRBJ1-5; TRBD1 agrees at 10 bases. Germline CDR1 reads MNHEY; CDR2 reads SMNVEV (reference sequence). The CDR3 is made up of 18 amino acids. V lost 4 bases to trimming and J lost 2 bases; unmatched junction nucleotides: 11. The CDR3 here is CASSSEKGTGAGNQPQHF. The CDR3 DNA sequence: TGTGCCAGCAGTTCCGAAAAGGGGACAGGGGCCGGCAATCAGCCCCAGCATTTT.

V usage is TRBV5-1 and J usage is TRBJ2-2, with unresolved D. Germline V lookup: CDR1 SGHRS, CDR2 YFSETQ. Deletions cut 2 bases from V and 3 bases from J, with 11 bases between. This CDR3 is 15 amino acids long. The CDR3 here is CASSLLTTDTGELFF. The CDR3 nucleotides are TGCGCCAGCAGCTTACTGACGACGGACACCGGGGAGCTGTTTTTT.

The V call is TRBV5-1, the J call TRBJ2-7; TRBD1 matches 8 bases. V lost 2 bases and J lost 0; bases outside the gene matches: 10. The germline gives CDR1 SGHRS, CDR2 YFSETQ. There are 17 residues in the CDR3. DNA for the CDR3: TGCGCCAGCAGCTTCACGACAGGGGATAGATTCTCCTACGAGCAGTACTTC. It is translated as CASSFTTGDRFSYEQYF.

In this sample, this clone turned up once. The chain combines TRBV19 with TRBJ2-2; 11 bases are shared with TRBD2. CDR3 length equals 16 residues. The germline CDR1 and CDR2 sequences are LNHDA and SQIVND (reference sequence). Germline trimming cut 8 bases from V and 5 bases from J; bases unmatched to any gene: 10. The CDR3 protein is CASFSGRASLTGELFF. DNA of the CDR3: TGTGCCAGTTTTAGCGGGAGGGCCAGTTTGACCGGGGAGCTGTTTTTT.

This sequence joins TRBV5-1 and TRBJ2-1, with D perhaps TRBD1 (6 bases). Germline CDR1 reads SGHRS; CDR2 reads YFSETQ. The CDR3 runs 15 residues. V lost 0 bases and J 2 bases, leaving 9 bases between the germline ends. DNA of the CDR3: TGCGCCAGCAGCTTGGTACAGGGACCCTACAATGAGCAGTTCTTC. It translates to CASSLVQGPYNEQFF.

DNA for the CDR3: TGTGCCAGTAGTACTATGAACACTGGAAACACCATATATTTT. As protein: CASSTMNTGNTIYF. The V call is TRBV19, the J call TRBJ1-3, with unresolved D. Looked up from germline, CDR1 is LNHDA and CDR2 is SQIVND (reference sequence). Trimming left V 4 bases short and J 2 bases short, with 9 bases between. The CDR3 covers 14 residues.

The genes are TRBV9 and TRBJ1-2, with D maybe TRBD1 (6 bases). The germline V and J ends were trimmed by 0 bases and 6 bases, with 9 bases remaining between them. This CDR3 has 13 amino acids. From germline, CDR1 is SGDLS and CDR2 YYNGEE. This CDR3 is CASSVEQGDGYTF. DNA for the CDR3: TGTGCCAGCAGCGTAGAACAGGGTGATGGCTACACCTTC.